Shown below are 9 T cell receptor beta chains from a single sample sequenced in a study of Ad26.COV2.S vaccination and SARS-CoV-2 variants. Libraries were prepared by immunoSEQ multiplex PCR; TCRdb keeps only in-frame clonotypes and omits some of them. The data show hundreds of thousands of clones, with approximately 92% seen just once and 9% to 15% held by the top ten. Treatment described: roughly 19 received Ad26.COV2.S at low or high dose, single or two shots; 5 received placebo; per-sample allocation not given. Sample collection was performed on day 63 after the first vaccine or placebo injection. This specimen was peripheral blood, taken in a trial of Ad26.COV2.S vaccine versus placebo. The origin of the receptors is a person between 18 and 60 years old who received the Ad26.COV2.S COVID-19 vaccine or a placebo.

The rearrangement joins TRBV4-1 to TRBJ1-1; possible D gene TRBD1, 6 bases. The V gene lost 1 base and the J gene lost 4 bases, with 13 bases spanning the gap. The length of the CDR3 is 15 residues. The germline gives CDR1 MGHRA, CDR2 YSYEKL. The CDR3 spells CASSQGTWGLTEAFF. CDR3 DNA: TGCGCCAGCAGCCAAGGGACCTGGGGGCTCACTGAAGCTTTCTTT.

The chain recombines TRBV9 with TRBJ2-1; the D gene is possibly TRBD2 (6 bases). The CDR3 is 15 residues long. Germline V CDR1 and CDR2: SGDLS, YYNGEE. Between the trimmed V and J ends, which lost 7 bases and 3 bases, there was a span of 17 bases. The CDR3 DNA reads TGTGCCAGCTCTTTTTCCGGGAGAGGCTACAATGAGCAGTTCTTC. Protein sequence: CASSFSGRGYNEQFF.

The V call is TRBV5-4, the J call TRBJ2-7, with a tentative D call TRBD1 (5 bases). The V and J ends lost 1 base and 8 bases respectively, with 16 bases between them. Germline V CDR1 and CDR2: SGHNT, YYREEE (reference sequence). There are 14 residues in the CDR3. In DNA, the CDR3 is TGTGCCAGCAGCTTGCCAGGGTCTGACCCAAAGCAGTACTTC. Amino acids: CASSLPGSDPKQYF. Variable domain in full (rest from reference TRBV5-4 and TRBJ2-7): ETGVTQSPTHLIKTRGQQVTLRCSSQSGHNTVSWYQQALGQGPQFIFQYYREEENGRGNFPPRFSGLQFPNYSSELNVNALELDDSALYLCASSLPGSDPKQYFGPGTRLTVT.

The chain employs TRBV4-2 and TRBJ2-7; TRBD2 matches 8 bases. This CDR3 contains 16 residues. Germline values: CDR1 LGHNA, CDR2 YNFKEQ. Trimming removed 4 bases from V and 2 bases from J; junction bases left unmatched: 10. The CDR3 sequence: CASSLSDGGETYEQYF. CDR3 DNA sequence: TGTGCCAGCAGCCTTTCAGACGGGGGGGAAACCTACGAGCAGTACTTC.

This CDR3 reads CATEAGRRGNTGELFF. As DNA, the CDR3 is TGTGCCACCGAAGCGGGGCGGAGGGGTAACACCGGGGAGCTGTTTTTT. The V and J genes are TRBV24-1 and TRBJ2-2; TRBD2 matches 7 bases. The trim removed 9 bases at V and 2 bases at J, leaving 11 bases unmatched. The CDR3 length is 16 residues. Germline lookup yields CDR1 KGHDR and CDR2 SFDVKD.

CDR3 residues: CASSYYTSSEQFF. The CDR3 nucleotides read TGTGCCAGCAGTTACTACACCTCGAGTGAGCAGTTCTTC. V gene TRBV6-5 combines with J gene TRBJ2-1; D unresolved. Germline values: CDR1 MNHEY, CDR2 SVGAGI. Trimming pared 1 base from V and 9 bases from J, leaving 10 bases between. CDR3 length: 13 residues.

The V and J genes are TRBV4-2 and TRBJ2-1; 9 bases align to TRBD2. Germline V gene data show CDR1 as LGHNA and CDR2 as YNFKEQ. The CDR3 is 17 amino acids. J lost 0 bases, V lost 1 base, and 4 bases had no gene match. CDR3 nucleotide sequence: TGTGCCAGCAGCCAAGCGTTGCGGGAGGGCTCCTACAATGAGCAGTTCTTC. This translates into CASSQALREGSYNEQFF.

The rearrangement links TRBV11-1 to TRBJ2-1; 11 nucleotides align to TRBD2. Trimming removed 0 bases from V and 4 bases from J; junction bases left unmatched: 5. CDR3 length: 17 residues. CDR1 and CDR2 from the germline V gene are SGHAT and FQDESV (reference sequence). The CDR3 here is CASSLARGLAAYNEQFF. Here the CDR3 DNA reads TGTGCCAGCAGCTTAGCGAGGGGACTAGCGGCGTACAATGAGCAGTTCTTC.

The chain combines TRBV10-3 with TRBJ2-1, with 12 bases matching TRBD2. The length of the CDR3 is 16 residues. V lost 5 bases to trimming and J lost 5 bases; unmatched junction nucleotides: 7. Looked up from germline, CDR1 is ENHRY and CDR2 is SYGVKD. CDR3 amino acids: CAISPGSSGRDNEQFF. The CDR3 nucleotides read TGTGCCATCAGTCCTGGCTCTAGCGGGAGGGACAATGAGCAGTTCTTC.